Below, one TCR beta chain is given with its context. TCRdb's copy holds only in-frame clones and misses some; the assay was immunoSEQ multiplex PCR. Of under 60,000 clones detected, 85% appear once; the ten largest clones hold 10% to 13%. The data belong to a study of blood T cell repertoires in COVID-19. This CDR3 has 14 residues. The V gene end was trimmed by 3 bases and the J gene end by 7 bases; junction bases not matched to a gene: 7. Germline loops: CDR1 MNHEY, CDR2 SMNVEV (reference sequence). The rearrangement joins TRBV27 to TRBJ2-7, with 9 nucleotides matching TRBD1. The material sequenced was peripheral blood. This TCR derives from a human donor in a cohort sampled during active COVID-19. CDR3 nucleotides: TGTGCCAGCAGTTTGGGGACAGGGAGACTTGAGCAGTACTTC. This gives the protein CASSLGTGRLEQYF.